This T cell receptor beta chain was obtained from a study of breast tumors, draining lymph nodes, adjacent tissues. Study findings and constraints: Data fit most tumor T cells coming from lymph node, expanding in tumor. Tumor TCR diversity was below lymph nodes but above nontumor tissue. Luminal-like breast cancer showed significantly higher tumor–nontumor repertoire similarity than basal-like. That most tumor T cells come from lymph nodes remained unproven.

This clonotype was observed many times. Its specificity is unknown. CDR1 MNHNY and CDR2 SVGAGI come from the germline V gene (reference sequence). V lost 6 bases and J 5 bases, leaving 13 bases between the germline ends. This CDR3 contains 13 residues. TCRdb re-derived calls from the multiplex PCR reads in MiXCR, one entry per CDR3 protein. The repertoire holds over 60,000 distinct CDR3 sequences, around two fifths seen once, with roughly 9% in the top ten. V usage is TRBV6-6 and J usage is TRBJ2-5, with D possibly matching TRBD2 (5 bases). The sequence came from a female donor with breast cancer. Some clones in this sample may be carry-over from other donors' samples. Sequencing was performed on breast tumor tissue. The CDR3, as DNA: TGTGCCAGCAGCCCCCCAAGCGGCGAGACCCAGTACTTC. Translating gives CASSPPSGETQYF.